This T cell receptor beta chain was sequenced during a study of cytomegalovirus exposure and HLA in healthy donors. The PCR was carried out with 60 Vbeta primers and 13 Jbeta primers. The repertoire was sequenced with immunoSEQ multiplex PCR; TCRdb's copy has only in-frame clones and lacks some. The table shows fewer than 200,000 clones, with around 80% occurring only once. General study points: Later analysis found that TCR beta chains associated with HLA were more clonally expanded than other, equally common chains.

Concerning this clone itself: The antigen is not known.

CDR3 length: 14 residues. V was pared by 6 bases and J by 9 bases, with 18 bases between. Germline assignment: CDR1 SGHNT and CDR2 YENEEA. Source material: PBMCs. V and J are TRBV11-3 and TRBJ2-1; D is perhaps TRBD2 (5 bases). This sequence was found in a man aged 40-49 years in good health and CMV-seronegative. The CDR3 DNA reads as TGTGCCAGCAGGAAGGACTCACGGTCCGGTGAGCAGTTCTTC. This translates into CASRKDSRSGEQFF.